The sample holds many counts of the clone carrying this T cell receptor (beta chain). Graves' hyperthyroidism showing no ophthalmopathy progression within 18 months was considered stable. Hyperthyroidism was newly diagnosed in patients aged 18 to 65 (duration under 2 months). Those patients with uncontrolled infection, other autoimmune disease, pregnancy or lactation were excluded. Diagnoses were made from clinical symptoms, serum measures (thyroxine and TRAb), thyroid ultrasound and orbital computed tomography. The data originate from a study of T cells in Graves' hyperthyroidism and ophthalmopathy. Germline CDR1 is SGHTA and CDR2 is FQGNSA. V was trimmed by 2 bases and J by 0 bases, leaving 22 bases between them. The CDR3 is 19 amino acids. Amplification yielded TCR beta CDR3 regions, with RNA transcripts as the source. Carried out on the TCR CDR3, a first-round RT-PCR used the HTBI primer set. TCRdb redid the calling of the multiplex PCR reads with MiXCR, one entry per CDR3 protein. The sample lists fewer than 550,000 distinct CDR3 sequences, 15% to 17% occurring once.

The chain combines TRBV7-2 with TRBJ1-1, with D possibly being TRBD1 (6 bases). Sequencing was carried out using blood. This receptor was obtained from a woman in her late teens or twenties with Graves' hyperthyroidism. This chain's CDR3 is CASSLPPGASWPMNTEAFF. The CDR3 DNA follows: TGTGCCAGCAGCTTACCCCCAGGGGCCTCCTGGCCCATGAACACTGAAGCTTTCTTT.